This T cell receptor (beta chain) was sequenced in a study of blood T cells in healthy people across ages. Overall study results and limits: There were more naive CD4+ cells and higher diversity in long-lived donors than in aged donors. Those diversity estimates obtained from one million T cells were thought to be underestimates.

The CDR3 contains 12 residues. Trimming took 2 bases from V and 5 from J, leaving 10 bases between them. Germline V gives CDR1 DFQATT, CDR2 SNEGSKA (reference sequence). Per sample, extraction of total RNA gave at least 5 micrograms in every case. With a J-beta primer mix and a sample-barcoded 5' primer, a second PCR ran about 7 to 12 cycles. TCRdb fed the 5' RACE reads into MiXCR, producing one record per CDR3 protein. This sample carries roughly 700,000 distinct CDR3 sequences, around 49% of them seen once, and the ten largest clones take roughly 30%. Concerning this clonotype itself: Its antigen is still unknown.

The clonotype was recovered from a woman aged 60-70 years in good health. Sample: blood. The rearrangement uses TRBV20-1 and TRBJ2-7; D not resolved. The CDR3 region is CSARYGFDEQYF. CDR3 coding DNA: TGCAGTGCTAGATACGGGTTCGACGAGCAGTACTTC.